This TCR beta chain was sequenced for a study of cytomegalovirus exposure and HLA in healthy donors. Study-level results: Later analysis suggested links between common viral pathogens and several top significant clusters. It was shown in a later analysis that HLA-associated TCR beta chains were more clonally expanded than other, equally common chains.

Germline V lookup: CDR1 MNHEY, CDR2 SMNVEV (reference sequence). V lost 5 bases, J lost 2 bases, and 17 bases stayed unmatched. The CDR3 runs to 21 residues. PCR was performed using 60 Vbeta and 13 Jbeta primers. Sequenced by immunoSEQ multiplex PCR; TCRdb stores in-frame clones only, minus some. Of tens of thousands of clones listed, roughly 84% are singletons. On this clone itself: The target antigen is unknown.

Sequencing was carried out using PBMCs. The J gene is TRBJ2-5, the V gene TRBV27; TRBD2 matches at 16 bases. This clonotype originated in a woman aged 25 to 39 in good health and CMV-seronegative. CDR3 DNA: TGTGCCAGCAGTCCCCACGGATCGGGACTAGCGGGGGGGTCCCCTCAAGAGACCCAGTACTTC. This sequence encodes CASSPHGSGLAGGSPQETQYF.